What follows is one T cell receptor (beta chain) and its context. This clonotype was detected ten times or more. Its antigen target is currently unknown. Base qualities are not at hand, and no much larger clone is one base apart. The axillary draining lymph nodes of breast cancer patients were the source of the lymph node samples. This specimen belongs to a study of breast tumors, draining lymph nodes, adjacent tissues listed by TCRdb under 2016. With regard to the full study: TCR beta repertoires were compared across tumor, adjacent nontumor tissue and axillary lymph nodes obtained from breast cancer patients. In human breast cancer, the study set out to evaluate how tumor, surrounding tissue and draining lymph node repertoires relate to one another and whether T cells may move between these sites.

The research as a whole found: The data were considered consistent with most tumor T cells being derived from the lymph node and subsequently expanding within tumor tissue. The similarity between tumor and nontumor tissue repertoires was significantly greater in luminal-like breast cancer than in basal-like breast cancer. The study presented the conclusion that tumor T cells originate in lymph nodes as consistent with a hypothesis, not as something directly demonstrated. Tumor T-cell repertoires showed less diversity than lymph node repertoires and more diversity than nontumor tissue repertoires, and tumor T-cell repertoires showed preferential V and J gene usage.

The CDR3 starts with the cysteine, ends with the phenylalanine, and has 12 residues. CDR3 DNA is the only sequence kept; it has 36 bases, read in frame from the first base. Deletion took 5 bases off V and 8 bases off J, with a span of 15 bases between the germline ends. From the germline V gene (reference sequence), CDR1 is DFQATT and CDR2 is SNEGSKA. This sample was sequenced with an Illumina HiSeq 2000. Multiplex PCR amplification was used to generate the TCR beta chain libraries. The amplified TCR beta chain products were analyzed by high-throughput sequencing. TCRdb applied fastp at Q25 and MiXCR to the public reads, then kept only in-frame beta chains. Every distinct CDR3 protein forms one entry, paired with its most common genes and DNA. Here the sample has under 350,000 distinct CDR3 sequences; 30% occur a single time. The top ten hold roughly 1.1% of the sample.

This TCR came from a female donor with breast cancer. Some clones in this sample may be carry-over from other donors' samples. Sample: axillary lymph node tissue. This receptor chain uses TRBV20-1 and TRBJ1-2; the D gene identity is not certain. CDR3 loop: CSAGTTAWGYTF. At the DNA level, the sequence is TGCAGTGCTGGAACTACAGCCTGGGGCTACACCTTC.